One T cell receptor (beta chain) is described in this entry. The antigen it recognizes is unknown. Per-base qualities were not stored, and no clone one base away is much larger. The V end loses 2 bases and the J end loses 10 bases, and a stretch of 9 bases separates them. The germline V gene provides CDR1 KGHSH and CDR2 LQKENI. The CDR3 numbers 12 residues from cysteine through phenylalanine. Here the CDR3 DNA is all that survives: 36 bases in frame from base 1. In Seattle, one collaborating source enrolled patients while the infection was active and tracked those patients longitudinally over the course of disease. Each collaborating institution followed its own protocols to collect whole blood in K2EDTA tubes. For TCRbeta analysis, collaborators shipped samples as frozen whole blood, isolated PBMCs, or DNA extracted from either of those sample types. TCRbeta CDR3 regions were amplified from genomic DNA using the immunoSEQ Assay, a bias-controlled multiplex PCR. In the paper's pipeline: Within the assay, amplification of reference gene primers was used to estimate how many nucleated cells each sample contained. To quantify the absolute abundance of each unique TCRbeta CDR3 rearrangement, sequence reads were collapsed and filtered. For each sample, productive Simpson clonality was calculated by taking the square root of Simpson's diversity index across productive rearrangements. This is the immuneACCESS table as TCRdb keeps it, with only in-frame sequences that have V and J called. A part of the clones is gone; compared with another copy, unresolved V genes explain less than half, and the rest is unexplained. The V and J calls and clone size come from that table; D and trimming were worked out from the DNA. Present in this sample are about 140,000 clones, less than 90% of which were seen just once. Together, the top ten hold less than 9% of the sample.

These data belong to a study of blood T cell repertoires in COVID-19 (dated by TCRdb to 2020 to 2022). For context, the study as a whole: The collaborator samples originated in the United States, Italy and Spain and spanned the acute and convalescent phases of COVID-19. The prospective study material was composed of cDNA or gDNA derived from T cells, B-cell-depleted T cells, or PBMCs. Subjects who had been exposed to COVID-19, were actively infected with it, or had recovered from it provided the deeply sampled blood TCRbeta repertoires that made up the dataset. The repertoires were released in a freely available public database intended as a resource for research on the immune response to SARS-CoV-2. Samples came from the ongoing ImmuneRACE study (first 160 participants) plus 1,254 subjects from 6 global collaborators. Nearly every sample came with metadata listing a de-identified subject ID, COVID-19 status, age in years and sex. Where HLA class I and class II types were available, the types were taken from metadata supplied by the sample provider, not from assay-based typing.

Results the study describes overall, beyond this receptor: The quantity of clinical and demographic metadata differed by source and by participant and was supplied without curation.

The TCR originated in a man between 25 and 39 years old with COVID-19, enrolled during active disease. Sequences were obtained from peripheral blood. The chain is assembled from TRBV18 and TRBJ2-1, with the identity of the D gene unclear. The nucleotides are TGTGCCAGCTCACCAAACTATGGCGAGCAGTTCTTC. Translated, it reads CASSPNYGEQFF. Joined to the reference TRBV18 and TRBJ2-1 proteins, this CDR3 gives the full variable domain: NAGVMQNPRHLVRRRGQEARLRCSPMKGHSHVYWYRQLPEEGLKFMVYLQKENIIDESGMPKERFSAEFPKEGPSILRIQQVVRGDSAAYFCASSPNYGEQFFGPGTRLTVL.